Listed here are 25 T cell receptor beta chains from one sample, sequenced in a study of cytomegalovirus exposure and HLA in healthy donors. The PCR ran on 60 Vbeta and 13 Jbeta primers. Assay used: immunoSEQ multiplex PCR; TCRdb lists only in-frame clones, some missing. Of more than 85,000 clones in the sample, just under 80% were seen once. The sequencing sample was made of PBMCs. The receptors here all came from a man in his thirties or forties in good health and CMV-seronegative.

The rearrangement links TRBV19 to TRBJ2-2, with 9 bases aligning to TRBD2. The CDR3 covers 16 residues. Trimming took 6 bases from V and 4 from J; bases not matched to a gene: 9. The V gene's germline CDR1 is LNHDA and CDR2 SQIVND (reference sequence). The CDR3 DNA reads TGTGCCAGTAGCCTGGGGCTAGCGGGAAGCACCGGGGAGCTGTTTTTT. Amino acid sequence: CASSLGLAGSTGELFF.

The V call is TRBV10-2, the J call TRBJ2-7; no clear D. V was clipped by 5 bases and J by 0 bases, with 11 bases between them. The CDR3 consists of 14 residues. From germline, CDR1 is WSHSY and CDR2 SAAADI. CDR3 DNA sequence: TGCGCCAGCAGTTCTCCGGGTAGCTCCTACGAGCAGTACTTC. Amino acid sequence: CASSSPGSSYEQYF.

The chain recombines TRBV19 with TRBJ2-3; 8 bases match TRBD1. V gave up 4 bases and J gave up 2 bases; unmatched junction bases: 2. The CDR3 runs 14 residues. Per the germline V gene, CDR1 is LNHDA and CDR2 is SQIVND (reference sequence). The CDR3 region is CASSKGQDTDTQYF. CDR3 nucleotide sequence: TGTGCCAGTAGTAAGGGACAGGACACAGATACGCAGTATTTT.

The rearrangement joins TRBV30 to TRBJ2-3; TRBD2 is a possible D gene (6 bases). The germline CDR1 and CDR2 sequences are GTSNPN and SVGIG (reference sequence). The CDR3 is made up of 12 amino acids. V lost 2 bases and J lost 8, with 11 bases in between. CDR3 DNA sequence: TGTGCCTGGAGTCCACTAGCAGCTACGCAGTATTTT. Translation gives CAWSPLAATQYF.

The CDR3 DNA is TGTGCCACCAGCAGATCCGAAGGAGCCTCGTTCAACTACGAGCAGTACTTC. Its protein is CATSRSEGASFNYEQYF. This chain connects TRBV15 to TRBJ2-7; no clear D. The CDR3 length is 17 residues. Per germline, CDR1 LNHNV and CDR2 YYDKDF (reference sequence). Deletions cut 2 bases from V and 3 bases from J, with 20 bases between.

V usage is TRBV30 and J usage is TRBJ1-2; perhaps TRBD1 as D (6 bases). The CDR3 is 11 residues long. The germline gives CDR1 GTSNPN, CDR2 SVGIG (reference sequence). The V end was cut by 2 bases, the J end by 5 bases, with 6 bases between. CDR3 loop: CAWSQGYGYTF. CDR3 nucleotides: TGTGCCTGGAGTCAGGGGTATGGCTACACCTTC. The full variable domain, with the rest looked up from reference TRBV30 and TRBJ1-2, is SQTIHQWPATLVQPVGSPLSLECTVEGTSNPNLYWYRQAAGRGLQLLFYSVGIGQISSEVPQNLSASRPQDRQFILSSKKLLLSDSGFYLCAWSQGYGYTFGSGTRLTVV.

The chain joins TRBV2 to TRBJ1-1, with a tentative D call TRBD1 (6 bases). V shed 7 bases and J shed 5 bases, with 14 bases lying between them. This CDR3 comprises 13 residues. Germline V gives CDR1 SNHLY, CDR2 FYNNEI. The CDR3 nucleotides are TGTGCCAGCATCGAACAGGGTGAGACTGAAGCTTTCTTT. Amino acids: CASIEQGETEAFF.

The chain is built from TRBV9 and TRBJ2-1; no firm D call. This CDR3 comprises 15 residues. Looked up from germline, CDR1 is SGDLS and CDR2 is YYNGEE. V gave up 3 bases and J gave up 3 bases, with 13 bases separating them. The CDR3 region has the DNA TGTGCCAGCAGCGGAAGCTCCCGAAACTACAATGAGCAGTTCTTC. It translates to CASSGSSRNYNEQFF.

The V gene is TRBV19, the J gene TRBJ2-2; no clear D. Trimming removed 1 base from V and 2 bases from J, with 8 bases in between. The CDR3 extends over 15 amino acids. Per the germline V gene, CDR1 is LNHDA and CDR2 is SQIVND (reference sequence). The DNA for the CDR3 is TGTGCCAGTAGTATAGCCCGAGATAACACCGGGGAGCTGTTTTTT. Residues: CASSIARDNTGELFF.

The chain couples TRBV2 to TRBJ2-3; 8 bases align to TRBD1. The V segment lost 3 bases and the J segment 5 bases; nucleotides outside the gene matches: 10. Germline values: CDR1 SNHLY, CDR2 FYNNEI. The CDR3 is made up of 16 amino acids. The CDR3 DNA reads as TGTGCCAGCAGTGAGAGGAATCAGGGGGCGAGAGATACGCAGTATTTT. It is translated as CASSERNQGARDTQYF.

This sequence joins TRBV30 and TRBJ2-7, with TRBD2 matching over 7 bases. This CDR3 is built from 14 residues. The germline V gene has CDR1 GTSNPN and CDR2 SVGIG (reference sequence). J was trimmed by 0 bases and V by 0 bases; bases with no gene match: 2. The CDR3: CAWSVRGVSYEQYF. The CDR3 region has the DNA TGTGCCTGGAGTGTACGGGGGGTCTCCTACGAGCAGTACTTC. Together with reference TRBV30 and TRBJ2-7, the CDR3 gives the full variable domain: SQTIHQWPATLVQPVGSPLSLECTVEGTSNPNLYWYRQAAGRGLQLLFYSVGIGQISSEVPQNLSASRPQDRQFILSSKKLLLSDSGFYLCAWSVRGVSYEQYFGPGTRLTVT.

The gene calls are TRBV19 and TRBJ2-1, with 12 bases that match TRBD1. The CDR3 sequence is 15 residues long. The J segment lost 9 bases and the V segment lost 2 bases, leaving 5 bases of the junction unmatched. Germline-derived CDR1 and CDR2 are LNHDA and SQIVND (reference sequence). DNA of the CDR3: TGTGCCAGTAGTATACCGGGACAGGGGGCCGCTGAGCAGTTCTTC. Protein: CASSIPGQGAAEQFF.

The chain couples TRBV6-1 to TRBJ1-5, with no clear D. This CDR3 spans 13 amino acids. Looked up from germline, CDR1 is MNHNS and CDR2 is SASEGT. Trimming cost V 6 bases and J 0 bases, with 6 bases left between them. The CDR3 bases are TGTGCCAGCAGCGTACATAGCAATCAGCCCCAGCATTTT. Translated: CASSVHSNQPQHF.

This clone appeared a single time. This rearrangement joins TRBV7-9 to TRBJ2-5, with 8 bases identical to TRBD2. V shed 4 bases and J 4 bases; nucleotides not matched to a gene: 5. Germline V CDR1 and CDR2: SEHNR, FQNEAQ (reference sequence). The CDR3 runs to 14 residues. The CDR3 region is CASSSREGPETQYF. CDR3 coding DNA: TGTGCCAGCAGCTCCCGGGAGGGCCCAGAGACCCAGTACTTC.

This chain links TRBV6-5 with TRBJ2-6; possible D gene TRBD2, 5 bases. V was clipped by 8 bases and J by 2 bases, with 7 bases between them. Germline loops: CDR1 MNHEY, CDR2 SVGAGI. The CDR3 consists of 13 residues. The CDR3 loop reads CASGGAGANVLTF. CDR3 nucleotide sequence: TGTGCCAGCGGAGGAGCTGGGGCCAACGTCCTGACTTTC.

V and J are TRBV6-1 and TRBJ1-5, with D maybe TRBD1 (5 bases). V shed 4 bases and J shed 6 bases, with 10 bases lying between them. The CDR3 runs to 13 residues. Germline V gene data show CDR1 as MNHNS and CDR2 as SASEGT. CDR3 sequence: CASSVGGAQPQHF. The CDR3 nucleotides are TGTGCCAGCAGTGTAGGAGGGGCTCAGCCCCAGCATTTT.

The chain couples TRBV10-3 to TRBJ2-7, with TRBD1 as a possible D gene (5 bases). From germline, CDR1 is ENHRY and CDR2 SYGVKD. With 2 bases removed from V and 2 bases from J, the gap between germline ends came to 10 bases. The CDR3 loop spans 14 amino acids. The CDR3 nucleotides are TGTGCCATCAGTGAGCGCGACAGAACCTACGAGCAGTACTTC. This codes for CAISERDRTYEQYF.

The CDR3 is CASSSPGGSNNYGYTF. The CDR3 DNA reads as TGTGCCAGCAGCTCTCCAGGGGGCTCCAATAACTATGGCTACACCTTC. This sequence joins TRBV5-4 and TRBJ1-2, with 8 bases lining up with TRBD1. The CDR3 sequence is 16 residues long. Trimming took 3 bases from V and 1 from J; bases not matched to a gene: 8. Germline V gene data show CDR1 as SGHNT and CDR2 as YYREEE (reference sequence).

In DNA form, the CDR3 reads TGTGCCAGCTCACCACCGGGGTGGACTAGAGGCTACGAGCAGTACTTC. It codes for CASSPPGWTRGYEQYF. The chain recombines TRBV18 with TRBJ2-7; 7 nucleotides agree with TRBD2. Germline V gene data show CDR1 as KGHSH and CDR2 as LQKENI. The J segment lost 3 bases and the V segment lost 0 bases, leaving 8 bases of the junction unmatched. This CDR3 comprises 16 residues.

The genes are TRBV18 and TRBJ2-1; TRBD1 matches 9 bases. Germline-derived CDR1 and CDR2 are KGHSH and LQKENI. This CDR3 has 16 amino acids. The trim removed 5 bases at V and 2 bases at J, leaving 7 bases unmatched. CDR3 loop: CASSTIQGATYNEQFF. The CDR3 DNA is TGTGCCAGCTCAACGATACAGGGGGCCACCTACAATGAGCAGTTCTTC.

This clone showed up just once. The chain recombines TRBV5-4 with TRBJ2-1; 8 nucleotides match TRBD2. With 0 bases clipped from V and 5 bases from J, the junction kept 4 bases outside the gene matches. The length of the CDR3 is 15 residues. Germline CDR1 and CDR2: SGHNT and YYREEE (reference sequence). The CDR3 sequence: CASSLARAGDNEQFF. The CDR3 bases are TGTGCCAGCAGCTTGGCCCGAGCGGGGGACAATGAGCAGTTCTTC.

This clone showed up just once. The germline gene is not matched at one end of the junction; a read error may be the cause. The chain employs TRBV5-1 and TRBJ2-6; 7 bases are a match to TRBD2. Germline CDR1 SGHRS, CDR2 YFSETQ. This CDR3 has 17 amino acids. Written as DNA, the CDR3 is TGCGCCTGCAGACTAGCCGATTCCGGCTCTGGGGCCAACGTCCTGACTTTC. Protein product: CACRLADSGSGANVLTF.

V gene TRBV28 combines with J gene TRBJ1-4, with TRBD1 matching over 8 bases. The V gene end was trimmed by 7 bases and the J gene end by 7 bases; junction bases not matched to a gene: 8. Per the germline V gene, CDR1 is MDHEN and CDR2 is SYDVKM. This CDR3 has 14 residues. The CDR3 coding sequence is TGTGCCAGCACCCCGAGACAGGGGAGTGAAAAACTGTTTTTT. Its translation is CASTPRQGSEKLFF.

The V gene is TRBV11-2, the J gene TRBJ2-7, with TRBD2 identical over 10 bases. Germline V gene lookup returns CDR1 SGHAT and CDR2 FQNNGV. The CDR3 covers 16 residues. The V and J ends lost 5 bases and 3 bases, in that order; junction bases with no gene match: 10. The CDR3 DNA reads as TGTGCCAGCAGCCCCTTCAAACTAGCGGGATACTACGAGCAGTACTTC. Its translation is CASSPFKLAGYYEQYF.

The chain has TRBV30 and TRBJ1-4; D perhaps matches TRBD1 (6 bases). CDR1 is GTSNPN, CDR2 SVGIG, per germline (reference sequence). The CDR3 has 14 residues. With 3 bases removed from V and 3 bases from J, the gap between germline ends came to 11 bases. This CDR3 is CAWSQGKANEKLFF. The CDR3, as DNA: TGTGCCTGGAGCCAGGGGAAGGCTAATGAAAAACTGTTTTTT.